This is a list of T cell receptor beta chains from one sample in a study of sequential checkpoint blockade in melanoma. The table came from immunoSEQ multiplex PCR; TCRdb's copy has only in-frame clones and leaves some out. The sample holds about 13,000 clones, approximately 78% seen once. The sequencing here drew on CD8+ T cells sorted from blood (inferred from file names), taken from a patient given nivolumab and ipilimumab in sequence. These TCRs come from a human donor with melanoma. CDR3s include the opening cysteine and the closing phenylalanine or tryptophan. The order of the fields is V gene, J gene, CDR3 protein.

TRBV6-5,TRBJ2-1,CASSGSYNEQFF
TRBV7-7,TRBJ2-5,CASSLGGGPRRTQYF
TRBV18,TRBJ2-1,CASSRNPGLNADEQFF
TRBV2,TRBJ2-7,CASSGTSGRTYEQYF
TRBV6-6,TRBJ2-2,CASSFLAGGAGELFF
TRBV5-5,TRBJ2-7,CASSLGQGSYYEQYF
TRBV4-1,TRBJ2-1,CASSQGRQSVNEQFF
TRBV6-6,TRBJ1-2,CASTQGSYGYTF
TRBV6-1,TRBJ2-5,CASRSLAGVQETQYF
TRBV5-1,TRBJ1-5,CASSSSGGANQPQHF
TRBV6-5,TRBJ2-7,CASSRGPYEQYF
TRBV9,-,CASSVGDSRNEQYF
TRBV2,TRBJ2-1,CASILAVNEQFF
TRBV7-9,TRBJ1-2,CASSLVSPGGNYGYTF
TRBV27,TRBJ1-1,CASSYRDTLTEAFF
TRBV9,TRBJ2-1,CASSSKGANEQFF
TRBV27,TRBJ1-5,CASSLNRGNQPQHF
TRBV5-1,TRBJ2-1,CASRSGTSDYNEQFF
TRBV9,TRBJ1-2,CASSALTGLTNYGYTF
TRBV7-9,TRBJ1-1,CASSLGQLEAFF
TRBV10-2,TRBJ2-7,CASSESASGGIYEQYF
TRBV7-8,TRBJ1-5,CASSSRQAASDQPQHF